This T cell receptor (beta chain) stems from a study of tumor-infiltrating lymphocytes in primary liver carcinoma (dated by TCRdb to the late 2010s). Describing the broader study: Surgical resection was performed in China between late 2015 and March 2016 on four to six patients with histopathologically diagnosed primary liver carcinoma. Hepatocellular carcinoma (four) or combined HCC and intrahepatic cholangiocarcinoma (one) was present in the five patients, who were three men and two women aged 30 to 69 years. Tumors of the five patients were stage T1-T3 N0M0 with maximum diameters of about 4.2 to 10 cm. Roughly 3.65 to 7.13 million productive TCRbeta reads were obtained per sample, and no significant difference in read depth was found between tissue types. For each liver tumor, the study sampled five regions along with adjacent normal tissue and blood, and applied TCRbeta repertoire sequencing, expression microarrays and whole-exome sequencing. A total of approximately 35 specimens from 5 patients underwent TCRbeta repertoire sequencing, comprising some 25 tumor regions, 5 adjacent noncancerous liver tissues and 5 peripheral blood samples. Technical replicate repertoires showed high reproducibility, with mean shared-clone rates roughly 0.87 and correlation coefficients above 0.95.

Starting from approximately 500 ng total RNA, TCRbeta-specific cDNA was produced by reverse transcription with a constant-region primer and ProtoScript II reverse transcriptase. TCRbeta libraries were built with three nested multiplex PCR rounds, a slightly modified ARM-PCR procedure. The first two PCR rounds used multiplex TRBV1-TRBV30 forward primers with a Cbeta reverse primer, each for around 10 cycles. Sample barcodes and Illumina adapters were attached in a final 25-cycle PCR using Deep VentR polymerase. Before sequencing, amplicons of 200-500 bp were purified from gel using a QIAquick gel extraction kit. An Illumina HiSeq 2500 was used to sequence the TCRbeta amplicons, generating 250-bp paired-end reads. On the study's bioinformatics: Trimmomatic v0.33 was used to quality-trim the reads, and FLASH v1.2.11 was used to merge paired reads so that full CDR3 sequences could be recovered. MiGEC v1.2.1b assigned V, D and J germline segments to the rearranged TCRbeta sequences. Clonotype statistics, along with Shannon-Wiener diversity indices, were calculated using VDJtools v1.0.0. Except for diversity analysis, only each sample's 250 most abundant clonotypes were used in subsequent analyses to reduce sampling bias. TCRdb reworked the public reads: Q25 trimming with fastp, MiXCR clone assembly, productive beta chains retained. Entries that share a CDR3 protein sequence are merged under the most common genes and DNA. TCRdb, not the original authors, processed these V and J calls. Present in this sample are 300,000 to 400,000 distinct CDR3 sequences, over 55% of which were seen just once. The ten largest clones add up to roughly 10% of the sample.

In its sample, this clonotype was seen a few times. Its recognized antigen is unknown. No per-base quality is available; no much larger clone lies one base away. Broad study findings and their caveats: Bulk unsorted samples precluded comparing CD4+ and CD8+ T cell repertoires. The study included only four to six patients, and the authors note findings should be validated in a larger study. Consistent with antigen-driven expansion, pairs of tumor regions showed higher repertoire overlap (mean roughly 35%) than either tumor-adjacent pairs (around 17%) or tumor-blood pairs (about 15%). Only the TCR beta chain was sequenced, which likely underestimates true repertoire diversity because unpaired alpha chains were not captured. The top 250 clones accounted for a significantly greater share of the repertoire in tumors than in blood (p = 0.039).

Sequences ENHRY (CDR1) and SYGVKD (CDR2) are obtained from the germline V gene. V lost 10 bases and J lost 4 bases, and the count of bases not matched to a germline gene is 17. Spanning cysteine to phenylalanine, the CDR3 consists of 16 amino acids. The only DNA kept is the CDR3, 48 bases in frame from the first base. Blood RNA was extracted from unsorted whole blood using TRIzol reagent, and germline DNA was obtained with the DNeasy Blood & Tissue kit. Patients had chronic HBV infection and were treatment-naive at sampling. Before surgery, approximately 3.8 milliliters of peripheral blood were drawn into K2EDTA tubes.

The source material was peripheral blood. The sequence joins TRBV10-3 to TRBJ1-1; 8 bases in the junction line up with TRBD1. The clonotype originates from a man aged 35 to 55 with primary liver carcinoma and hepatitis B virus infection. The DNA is TGTGCCACCGCGCCCGACCTGACAGGGGTAGGCACTGAAGCTTTCTTT. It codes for CATAPDLTGVGTEAFF.